This section outlines one T cell receptor beta chain sequence together with its context. Its antigen is currently unknown. Time point defined: blood 2 weeks post-SBRT. Sample treatment: 15 Gy SBRT to primary tumor, nephrectomy 4 weeks later. The CDR3 extends over 9 amino acids. The germline V gene has CDR1 MNHEY and CDR2 SVGAGI. The V gene lost 11 bases and the J gene lost 7 bases, with 8 bases spanning the gap. Here immunoSEQ multiplex PCR was the method, and the copy in TCRdb shows in-frame clones only, minus some. The sample lists roughly 130,000 clones, more than 70% occurring once. The entry originates in a study of radiation and T cells in renal cell carcinoma. Study-level findings and limits: Top tumor clonotypes rose in blood 2 weeks post-radiation, then contracted.

The sequence derives from a woman in her seventies with renal cell carcinoma. V is TRBV6-5 and J is TRBJ1-1; D possibly corresponds to TRBD1 (5 bases). The sequencing used blood, collected from a patient whose treatment included radiotherapy and nephrectomy. The CDR3 reads CAAGREAFF. In nucleotides, the CDR3 is TGTGCCGCGGGACGTGAAGCTTTCTTT.